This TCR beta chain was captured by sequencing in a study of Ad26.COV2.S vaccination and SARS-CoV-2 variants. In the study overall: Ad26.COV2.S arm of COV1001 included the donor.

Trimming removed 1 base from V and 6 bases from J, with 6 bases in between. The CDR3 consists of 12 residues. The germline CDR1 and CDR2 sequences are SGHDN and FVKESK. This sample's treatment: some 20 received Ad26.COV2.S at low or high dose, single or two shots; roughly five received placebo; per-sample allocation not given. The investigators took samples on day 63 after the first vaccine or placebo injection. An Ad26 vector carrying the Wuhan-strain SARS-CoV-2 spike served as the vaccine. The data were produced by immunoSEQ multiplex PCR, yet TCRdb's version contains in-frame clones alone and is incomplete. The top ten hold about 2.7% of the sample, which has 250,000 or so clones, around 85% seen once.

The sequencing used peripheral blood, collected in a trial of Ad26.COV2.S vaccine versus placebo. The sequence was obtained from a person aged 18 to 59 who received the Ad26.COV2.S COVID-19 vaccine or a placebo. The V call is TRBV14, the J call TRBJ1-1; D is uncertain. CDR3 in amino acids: CASSQVGAEAFF. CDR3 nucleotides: TGTGCCAGCAGCCAAGTCGGGGCTGAAGCTTTCTTT.